This T cell receptor beta chain was observed in a study of response to subunit inactivated influenza vaccine. Germline V gene lookup returns CDR1 SGHRS and CDR2 YFSETQ. The CDR3 runs 14 residues. V shed 4 bases, J shed 6 bases, and the junction held 6 bases outside the gene matches. Study-wide findings and caveats: That few new T cells are recruited by each seasonal influenza vaccination was the authors' suggestion.

In this sample, this clonotype turned up a few times. The antigen is unknown. One entry per CDR3 protein, called by TCRdb with MiXCR from the RT-PCR reads. The sample has about 780,000 distinct CDR3 sequences, approximately 18% seen once. The chain employs TRBV5-1 and TRBJ1-2, with 10 bases matching TRBD1. Sequenced here: PBMCs from blood, sampled 5 days after vaccination. The TCR originated in a man aged 45 to 65 who received an inactivated influenza vaccine. CDR3 in amino acids: CASSGGQGGDGYTF. CDR3 sequence (DNA): TGCGCCAGCAGCGGAGGACAGGGGGGAGATGGCTACACCTTC.